Shown below are 14 T cell receptor beta chains from a single sample sequenced in a study of patients and donors after allogeneic stem cell transplantation. Each CDR3 protein gets one entry after TCRdb re-called the RT-PCR reads with MiXCR. The sample carries roughly 40,000 distinct CDR3 sequences, roughly 29% recorded once. Sequencing used blood, either unsorted or a sorted T cell fraction (not recorded which). These receptors all come from a human donor who was either an allogeneic HSCT recipient or a stem cell or donor lymphocyte infusion donor (not recorded which). It is not recorded whose cells these are; they may come from a transplant donor.

This rearrangement joins TRBV5-1 to TRBJ2-3; the D gene is possibly TRBD2 (6 bases). V lost 0 bases, J lost 1 base, and 21 bases lay in between. The CDR3 has 19 residues. Germline CDR1 SGHRS, CDR2 YFSETQ. CDR3 amino acids: CASSLAGILADGGTDTQYF. The CDR3 DNA reads TGCGCCAGCAGCTTGGCTGGGATACTAGCAGACGGCGGCACAGATACGCAGTATTTT.

This clonotype occurred many times. This chain uses TRBV12-3 or TRBV12-4 with TRBJ1-1; D perhaps matches TRBD1 (6 bases). Trimming left V 5 bases short and J 0 bases short, with 13 bases between. The CDR3 consists of 15 residues. The CDR3 here is CASSPTGPMNTEAFF. In DNA, the CDR3 is TGTGCCAGCAGTCCTACAGGGCCCATGAACACTGAAGCTTTCTTT.

J is TRBJ2-3 and V is TRBV6-1, with 7 bases fitting TRBD1. The V and J ends lost 4 bases and 5 bases, in that order; junction bases with no gene match: 6. The germline CDR1 and CDR2 sequences are MNHNS and SASEGT. The CDR3 sequence is 14 residues long. CDR3 coding DNA: TGTGCCAGCAGTGCCGACAGGGTTGGAGATACGCAGTATTTT. Translation gives CASSADRVGDTQYF.

This clonotype was detected only a few times. V is TRBV19 and J is TRBJ2-7, with 8 bases that match TRBD2. Trimming at V came to 10 bases and at J to 5 bases, leaving 7 bases not matched to a gene. The CDR3 spans 12 residues. Germline lookup yields CDR1 LNHDA and CDR2 SQIVND (reference sequence). Written as DNA, the CDR3 is TGTGCCACTCGGGAGGGAGTGAACGAGCAGTACTTC. Residues: CATREGVNEQYF.

In this sample, this clonotype turned up a few times. The rearrangement uses TRBV12-3 or TRBV12-4 and TRBJ1-2; 7 bases fit TRBD1. The length of the CDR3 is 14 residues. V gave up 6 bases and J gave up 2 bases; unmatched junction bases: 6. The CDR3 loop reads CASRPSGGNYGYTF. CDR3 nucleotide sequence: TGTGCCAGCAGACCCTCAGGGGGGAACTATGGCTACACCTTC.

CDR3 loop: CASSPRSGQGNTEAFF. The CDR3 DNA is TGTGCCAGCTCACCTCGTTCGGGTCAGGGAAATACTGAAGCTTTCTTT. The rearrangement uses TRBV18 and TRBJ1-1; possible D gene TRBD1, 5 bases. Germline V gives CDR1 KGHSH, CDR2 LQKENI. The length of the CDR3 is 16 residues. V was trimmed by 3 bases and J by 5 bases, leaving 19 bases between them.

The chain recombines TRBV5-1 with TRBJ2-1; weak D call: TRBD2 (6 bases). The germline V and J ends were trimmed by 0 bases and 10 bases, with 14 bases remaining between them. The CDR3 totals 14 residues. The V gene's germline CDR1 is SGHRS and CDR2 YFSETQ. The CDR3 sequence: CASSLGGMTREQFF. The CDR3 DNA reads as TGCGCCAGCAGCTTGGGCGGGATGACCCGCGAGCAGTTCTTC.

This chain links TRBV24-1 with TRBJ2-2; D could derive from TRBD1 or TRBD2 (5 bases each). Trimming shortened V by 9 bases and J by 4 bases, and 17 bases separated the two germline ends. Per germline, CDR1 KGHDR and CDR2 SFDVKD. The CDR3 loop spans 15 amino acids. The CDR3, as DNA: TGTGCCACCGGAGAGGGGATCTCAAGCACCGGGGAGCTGTTTTTT. It codes for CATGEGISSTGELFF.

This clonotype was picked up a small number of times. V and J are TRBV6-2 or TRBV6-3 and TRBJ2-1; no clear D. The germline V and J ends were trimmed by 7 bases and 0 bases, with 7 bases remaining between them. Germline-derived CDR1 and CDR2 are MNHEY and SVGEGT. This CDR3 is built from 13 residues. The CDR3 region is CASTKVSYNEQFF. CDR3 in DNA: TGTGCCAGCACCAAGGTCTCCTACAATGAGCAGTTCTTC.

The CDR3 sequence: CASSRISPSSGANVLTF. As DNA, the CDR3 is TGTGCCAGCAGCAGGATTTCCCCCTCCTCTGGGGCCAACGTCCTGACTTTC. This chain links TRBV3-1 with TRBJ2-6; D call uncertain. The V end was cut by 5 bases, the J end by 0 bases, with 14 bases between. The germline V gene has CDR1 LGHDT and CDR2 YNNKEL (reference sequence). This CDR3 is 17 amino acids long.

This clonotype appeared many times. The chain recombines TRBV20-1 with TRBJ1-3, with D maybe TRBD1 (5 bases). The CDR3 is 11 residues long. V dropped 6 bases and J dropped 2 bases, with 5 bases sitting between them. Per germline, CDR1 DFQATT and CDR2 SNEGSKA (reference sequence). The CDR3 sequence is CSAGPGNTIYF. DNA of the CDR3: TGCAGTGCGGGGCCTGGAAACACCATATATTTT.

The chain joins TRBV10-2 to TRBJ2-2; 8 bases are a match to TRBD2. V trimming: 2 bases; J trimming: 5 bases; junction bases outside the gene matches: 13. Germline assignment: CDR1 WSHSY and CDR2 SAAADI. The CDR3 sequence is 18 residues long. DNA for the CDR3: TGCGCCAGCAGTGAGAGAAGGTTGAGCGGGAGTAAGACCGGGGAGCTGTTTTTT. Translating gives CASSERRLSGSKTGELFF.

This sequence joins TRBV28 and TRBJ1-1; D gene ambiguous. Trimming removed 6 bases at V and 5 bases at J, with 10 bases between. Germline V lookup: CDR1 MDHEN, CDR2 SYDVKM. CDR3 length: 12 amino acids. The DNA for the CDR3 is TGTGCCAGCAGGGAGCCGGGGACTGAAGCTTTCTTT. Amino acids: CASREPGTEAFF.

This clonotype was seen a few times. The chain has TRBV29-1 and TRBJ1-4; TRBD1 matches at 8 bases. The junction had 8 bases not matched to a gene; V was cut back by 6 bases and J by 2 bases. Germline loops: CDR1 SQVTM, CDR2 ANQGSEA. This CDR3 is 15 amino acids long. For the CDR3, the DNA is TGCAGCGTCAGACAGGGGATGTGGACTAATGAAAAACTGTTTTTT. This sequence encodes CSVRQGMWTNEKLFF.